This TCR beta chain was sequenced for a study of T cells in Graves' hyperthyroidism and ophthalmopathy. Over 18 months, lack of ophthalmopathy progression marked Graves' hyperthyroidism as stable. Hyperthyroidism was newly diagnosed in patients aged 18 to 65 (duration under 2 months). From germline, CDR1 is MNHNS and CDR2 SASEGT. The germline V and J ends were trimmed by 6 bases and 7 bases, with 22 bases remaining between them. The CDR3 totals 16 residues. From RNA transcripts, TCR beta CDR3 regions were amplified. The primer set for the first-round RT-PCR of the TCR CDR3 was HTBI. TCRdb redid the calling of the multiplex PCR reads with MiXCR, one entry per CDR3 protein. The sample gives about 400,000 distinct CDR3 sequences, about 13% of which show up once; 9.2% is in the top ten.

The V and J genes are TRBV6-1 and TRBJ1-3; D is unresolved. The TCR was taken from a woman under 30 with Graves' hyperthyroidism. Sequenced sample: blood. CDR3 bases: TGTGCCAGCAGGCCGGTTGGGGTTCCGTATCCGAACACCATATATTTT. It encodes CASRPVGVPYPNTIYF.